This T cell receptor (beta chain) was recovered during a study of T cells in Graves' hyperthyroidism and ophthalmopathy. Study in general: Before any treatment, at initial diagnosis, peripheral blood was collected.

Per germline, CDR1 SGHAT and CDR2 FQNNGV. The CDR3 loop spans 17 amino acids. V was trimmed by 4 bases and J by 0 bases, leaving 13 bases between them. RNA transcripts served as the template for amplifying TCR beta CDR3 regions. The TCR CDR3 first-round RT-PCR relied on the HTBI primer set. TCRdb re-called the multiplex PCR reads with MiXCR, one entry per CDR3 protein. The data contain hundreds of thousands of distinct CDR3 sequences, about 14% of them singletons. To note about this clonotype: Its antigen remains unidentified.

Notes on the study in general: Using 13 V-J features, a model discriminated ophthalmopathy from stable hyperthyroidism.

Those patients with uncontrolled infection, other autoimmune disease, pregnancy or lactation were excluded. V gene TRBV11-2 combines with J gene TRBJ2-6, with TRBD2 as a possible D gene (6 bases). The origin of this receptor is a woman aged 30 to 39 with Graves' hyperthyroidism that later progressed to Graves' ophthalmopathy. Sequenced material: blood. The CDR3, as DNA: TGTGCCAGCAGCTCGTTAGCGGTCCTCTCTGGGGCCAACGTCCTGACTTTC. Translated, it gives CASSSLAVLSGANVLTF.